This T cell receptor beta chain is drawn from a study of blood T cells in healthy people across ages. As for the study in general: The template switching approach captured approximately one barcoded beta molecule for every two T cells. General study points: Those diversity estimates obtained from one million T cells were thought to be underestimates.

The CDR3 loop spans 14 amino acids. Trimming removed 5 bases from V and 8 bases from J; junction bases left unmatched: 9. Germline lookup yields CDR1 SGHNT and CDR2 YENEEA. On this clonotype itself: Its cognate antigen is unknown.

The authors ran a second PCR of 7 to 11 cycles using a sample-barcoded 5' primer and a J-beta primer mix. TCRdb recomputed calls from the 5' RACE reads with MiXCR, one row per CDR3 protein. In the table there are 850,000 to 950,000 distinct CDR3 sequences, 25% to 30% of which are singletons. The clonotype originates from a woman at least 80 years old in good health. Material: blood. The gene calls are TRBV11-3 and TRBJ2-1, with 7 bases aligning to TRBD2. The CDR3 is CASSRGDAADEQFF. The CDR3 DNA is TGTGCCAGCAGCCGGGGGGATGCCGCGGATGAGCAGTTCTTC.